This T cell receptor beta chain was profiled in a study of T-cell reconstitution after alpha-beta-depleted transplantation in children. This clonotype was seen a few times. The CDR3 runs 16 residues. V was pared by 4 bases and J by 5 bases, with 11 bases of the junction left unmatched. Germline CDR1 SGHTA, CDR2 FQGNSA. Researchers prepared the TCRbeta library using unique molecular identifiers, the study reports. TCRdb fed the PCR reads into MiXCR, producing one record per CDR3 protein. Among fewer than 400,000 distinct CDR3 sequences listed, 20% were seen once. The specimen comprised PBMCs from the stem cell graft donor, sampled from the stem cell graft. This chain links TRBV7-2 with TRBJ2-3, with 8 nucleotides matching TRBD1. This receptor was taken from a human donor who donated a stem cell graft to a child with acute myeloid leukemia. The CDR3 region has the DNA TGTGCCAGCAGCTCTATACCGGACAGGGTTAGAGATACGCAGTATTTT. Encoded protein: CASSSIPDRVRDTQYF.